Listed here are 22 T cell receptor beta chains from one sample, sequenced in a study of radiotherapy plus CTLA-4 blockade in lung cancer. Profiling relied on immunoSEQ multiplex PCR, and the TCRdb table lists in-frame clones only, not all of them. The table lists tens of thousands of clones, roughly two thirds of them singletons. Source: peripheral blood, taken from a patient treated with radiotherapy plus ipilimumab. The receptors derive from a human donor with non-small cell lung cancer who had a complete response to radiotherapy plus ipilimumab.

The chain is built from TRBV5-8 and TRBJ1-2, with D possibly TRBD1 on 6 matching bases. Between the trimmed V and J ends, which lost 9 bases and 2 bases, there was a span of 20 bases. CDR1 is SGHTS and CDR2 is YDEGEE in the germline V gene. This CDR3 spans 15 amino acids. CDR3 sequence (DNA): TGTGCCAACTACGGGTGGACAGAAGACAACTATGGCTACACCTTC. Translated, it gives CANYGWTEDNYGYTF.

As regards this clone: At one end the junction does not follow the germline gene, possibly because of a read error. CDR3 sequence reads: CASSLTGEEAQYF. DNA of the CDR3: TGTGCCAGCAGCTTGACCGGGGAAGAGGCCCAGTACTTC. The rearrangement uses TRBV7-8 and TRBJ2-5, with D tentatively TRBD2 (5 bases). CDR3 length: 13 amino acids. The germline gives CDR1 SGHVS, CDR2 FQNEAQ.

V and J are TRBV10-3 and TRBJ1-2, with D possibly TRBD1 on 6 matching bases. CDR1 ENHRY and CDR2 SYGVKD come from the germline V gene. V was pared by 0 bases and J by 3 bases, with 14 bases between. This CDR3 is 16 amino acids long. The CDR3 loop reads CAISESPRGRYYGYTF. The CDR3, as DNA: TGTGCCATCAGTGAGTCACCCAGGGGACGTTACTATGGCTACACCTTC.

The rearrangement links TRBV2 to TRBJ2-2; unclear D gene. The CDR3 has 11 amino acids. The V end was cut by 5 bases, the J end by 6 bases, with 4 bases between. Germline CDR1 SNHLY, CDR2 FYNNEI. The DNA of the CDR3 is TGTGCCAGCAGTCTCGCCGGGGAGCTGTTTTTT. This translates into CASSLAGELFF.

This chain joins TRBV7-8 and TRBJ1-2; tentative D call: TRBD1 (6 bases). The ends were cut back, 5 bases at V and 7 bases at J, with 26 bases in the middle. Germline V CDR1 and CDR2: SGHVS, FQNEAQ. The CDR3 loop spans 17 amino acids. The CDR3 DNA follows: TGTGCCAGCAGCCCAAACAGGGTTCCCTACCTGACTCGTGGCTACACCTTC. Translated, it gives CASSPNRVPYLTRGYTF.

The gene calls are TRBV7-2 and TRBJ1-1; TRBD1 matches at 9 bases. CDR1 is SGHTA and CDR2 is FQGNSA in the germline V gene. V lost 3 bases to trimming and J lost 6 bases; unmatched junction nucleotides: 8. The CDR3 loop spans 15 amino acids. The CDR3 coding sequence is TGTGCCAGCAGCTTGGAAGGACAGGGGCAACCTGAAGCTTTCTTT. It codes for CASSLEGQGQPEAFF.

The gene calls are TRBV7-3 and TRBJ2-1; D possibly corresponds to TRBD2 (6 bases). V shed 1 base and J shed 0 bases, with 13 bases lying between them. Germline V CDR1 and CDR2: SGHTA, FQGTGA. The CDR3 loop spans 17 amino acids. CDR3 in DNA: TGTGCCAGCAGCTTAAGAGGAGGGGCGGGCTCCTACAATGAGCAGTTCTTC. Residues: CASSLRGGAGSYNEQFF.

The chain links TRBV2 to TRBJ1-6; TRBD1 matches at 10 bases. The CDR3 covers 14 residues. Germline V CDR1 and CDR2: SNHLY, FYNNEI. V shed 4 bases and J 7 bases; nucleotides not matched to a gene: 1. As DNA, the CDR3 is TGTGCCAGCAGTGGGACAGGGGGGAATTCACCCCTCCACTTT. Encoded protein: CASSGTGGNSPLHF.

This clone occurred a few times. This chain connects TRBV9 to TRBJ2-2, with 7 positions matching TRBD2. After removal of 3 bases from V and 6 bases from J, the junction contained 2 bases not matched to a gene. CDR1 is SGDLS and CDR2 is YYNGEE in the germline V gene. The CDR3 covers 13 residues. The CDR3 coding sequence is TGTGCCAGCAGCGCTAGCGGCCCCGGGGAGCTGTTTTTT. As protein: CASSASGPGELFF.

CDR3 DNA sequence: TGCGCCAGCAGGGCGGCGTGGACCACAGGGGGGTACGAGCAGTACTTC. Translation gives CASRAAWTTGGYEQYF. The rearrangement joins TRBV5-1 to TRBJ2-7, with 8 bases aligning to TRBD1. CDR1 is SGHRS, CDR2 YFSETQ, per germline. Trimming at V came to 5 bases and at J to 4 bases, leaving 14 bases not matched to a gene. CDR3 size: 16 residues.

The genes are TRBV2 and TRBJ2-6; no clear D. Germline values: CDR1 SNHLY, CDR2 FYNNEI. V was shortened by 2 bases and J by 0 bases, with 8 bases between the two germline ends. The CDR3 contains 16 residues. The CDR3, as DNA: TGTGCCAGCAGTGAATCTGGGCCCTCTGGGGCCAACGTCCTGACTTTC. It specifies CASSESGPSGANVLTF.

The rearrangement uses TRBV2 and TRBJ2-1, with TRBD2 as a possible D gene (6 bases). The CDR3 totals 17 residues. The V end lost 6 bases, the J end lost 0 bases, and 18 bases lay between the germline ends. From germline, CDR1 is SNHLY and CDR2 FYNNEI. Written as DNA, the CDR3 is TGTGCCAGCAGACTTTTAGAGTTCGGGAGCTCCTACAATGAGCAGTTCTTC. Translating gives CASRLLEFGSSYNEQFF.

V gene TRBV6-1 combines with J gene TRBJ2-4; 11 positions agree with TRBD2. V was clipped by 6 bases and J by 8 bases; unmatched bases: 6. Per the germline V gene, CDR1 is MNHNS and CDR2 is SASEGT. The length of the CDR3 is 14 residues. CDR3 nucleotides: TGTGCCAGCAGGGGACTAGCGGTCCGGGACATTCAGTACTTC. This codes for CASRGLAVRDIQYF.

This chain uses TRBV7-2 with TRBJ2-3; TRBD2 matches 8 bases. The CDR3 contains 16 residues. V gave up 3 bases and J gave up 0 bases; unmatched junction bases: 5. Germline values: CDR1 SGHTA, CDR2 FQGNSA. The DNA of the CDR3 is TGTGCCAGCAGCTTGCGGGGGGATATTAGCACAGATACGCAGTATTTT. Translated, it gives CASSLRGDISTDTQYF.

This chain joins TRBV7-9 and TRBJ1-2, with 9 bases identical to TRBD1. Losses at the gene ends were 2 bases for V and 4 bases for J; bases not matched to a gene: 8. The CDR3 runs 16 residues. The germline gives CDR1 SEHNR, CDR2 FQNEAQ (reference sequence). CDR3 amino acids: CASSLYRTGAGYGYTF. The CDR3 DNA sequence: TGTGCCAGCAGCTTATACCGGACAGGGGCGGGCTATGGCTACACCTTC.

This clone has more than one count but fewer than ten. CDR3 sequence: CASSYDRNSGNTIYF. The CDR3 DNA is TGTGCCAGCAGCTACGACAGGAACTCTGGAAACACCATATATTTT. The V call is TRBV2, the J call TRBJ1-3; D perhaps matches TRBD1 (6 bases). Germline V lookup: CDR1 SNHLY, CDR2 FYNNEI. Trimming took off 6 bases at V and 0 bases at J, with 12 bases between the two ends. The CDR3 sequence is 15 residues long.

This clone occurred a few times. The rearrangement links TRBV19 to TRBJ1-5; no firm D call. The CDR3 is made up of 17 amino acids. V was cut by 10 bases and J by 5 bases, with 27 bases left in between. In germline, CDR1 is LNHDA, CDR2 SQIVND (reference sequence). The CDR3 sequence is CATLTVLRQSHYQPQHF. CDR3 bases: TGTGCCACCCTAACGGTGTTGAGGCAGTCGCATTATCAGCCCCAGCATTTT. Using reference TRBV19 and TRBJ1-5 for the parts outside the CDR3, the full variable domain is DGGITQSPKYLFRKEGQNVTLSCEQNLNHDAMYWYRQDPGQGLRLIYYSQIVNDFQKGDIAEGYSVSREKKESFPLTVTSAQKNPTAFYLCATLTVLRQSHYQPQHFGDGTRLSIL.

This chain uses TRBV30 with TRBJ1-6; TRBD1 matches 10 bases. Germline-derived CDR1 and CDR2 are GTSNPN and SVGIG (reference sequence). With 2 bases clipped from V and 8 bases from J, the junction kept 6 bases outside the gene matches. The CDR3 length is 15 residues. The CDR3 protein is CAWSFPGTGDSPLHF. In nucleotides, the CDR3 is TGTGCCTGGAGTTTCCCCGGGACAGGGGATTCACCCCTCCACTTT.

This chain connects TRBV2 to TRBJ2-1, with 9 bases matching TRBD2. Germline V CDR1 and CDR2: SNHLY, FYNNEI. With 9 bases clipped from V and 3 bases from J, the junction kept 3 bases outside the gene matches. This CDR3 region has 13 residues. CDR3 protein: CASGLAFYNEQFF. CDR3 bases: TGTGCCAGTGGACTAGCGTTCTACAATGAGCAGTTCTTC. Looking up the rest from reference TRBV2 and TRBJ2-1 gives the full variable domain: EPEVTQTPSHQVTQMGQEVILRCVPISNHLYFYWYRQILGQKVEFLVSFYNNEISEKSEIFDDQFSVERPDGSNFTLKIRSTKLEDSAMYFCASGLAFYNEQFFGPGTRLTVL.

This chain links TRBV18 with TRBJ1-6, with 9 bases identical to TRBD1. The junction had 7 bases not matched to a gene; V was cut back by 6 bases and J by 4 bases. The CDR3 has 16 amino acids. Germline CDR1 is KGHSH and CDR2 is LQKENI. The CDR3 coding sequence is TGTGCCAGCTCCCTACAGGGGGCAGGGTATAATTCACCCCTCCACTTT. Its translation: CASSLQGAGYNSPLHF.

The chain has TRBV5-4 and TRBJ1-1; D unresolved. The CDR3 covers 14 residues. Looked up from germline, CDR1 is SGHNT and CDR2 is YYREEE (reference sequence). The V end lost 2 bases, the J end lost 5 bases, and 13 bases lay between the germline ends. CDR3 sequence: CASSFSLARTEAFF. CDR3 coding DNA: TGTGCCAGCAGCTTTTCCCTAGCCAGGACTGAAGCTTTCTTT.

There are a few counts of this clone. The V gene is TRBV6-6, the J gene TRBJ1-2; 8 positions match TRBD1. Trimming cost V 2 bases and J 5 bases; bases outside gene matches: 1. CDR3 length equals 13 residues. CDR1 and CDR2 from the germline V gene are MNHNY and SVGAGI (reference sequence). As DNA, the CDR3 is TGTGCCAGCAGTTACGACAGGGGATATGGCTACACCTTC. This gives the protein CASSYDRGYGYTF.